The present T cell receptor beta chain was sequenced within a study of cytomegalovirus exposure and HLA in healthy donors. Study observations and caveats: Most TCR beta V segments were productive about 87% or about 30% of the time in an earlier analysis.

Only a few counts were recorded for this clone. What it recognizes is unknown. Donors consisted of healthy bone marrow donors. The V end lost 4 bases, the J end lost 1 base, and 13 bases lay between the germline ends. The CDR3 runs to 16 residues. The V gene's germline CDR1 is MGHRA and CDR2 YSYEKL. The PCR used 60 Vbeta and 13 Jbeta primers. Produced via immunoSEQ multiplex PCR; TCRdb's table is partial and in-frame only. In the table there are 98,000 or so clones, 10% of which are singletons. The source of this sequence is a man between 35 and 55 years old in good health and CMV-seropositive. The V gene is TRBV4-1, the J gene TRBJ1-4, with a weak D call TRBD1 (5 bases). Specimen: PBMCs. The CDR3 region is CASSRGTIGTNEKLFF. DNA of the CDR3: TGCGCCAGCAGCCGGGGCACAATTGGAACTAATGAAAAACTGTTTTTT.